This T cell receptor beta chain was profiled in a study of shared clonotypes between healthy human individuals. Across the whole study: Each donor's CD4 naive and CD4 memory cells filled three plates apiece, CD8 naive two, and CD8 memory one.

CDR1 LNHDA and CDR2 SQIVND come from the germline V gene (reference sequence). The CDR3 is 15 amino acids. Trimming stripped 4 bases from V and 4 bases from J, with 16 bases between. Several immunoSEQ plates held equal portions of the genomic DNA taken from each subset. The repertoire was sequenced with immunoSEQ multiplex PCR; TCRdb's copy has only in-frame clones and lacks some. Of 950,000 to 1,200,000 clones listed, approximately 80% were seen once; the top ten hold roughly 0.83%. This sequence was found in a man between 18 and 35 years old in good health. Some clones in this sample may be carry-over from other donors' samples. The V gene is TRBV19, the J gene TRBJ1-2; no firm D call. Sequenced: memory CD4+ T cells from PBMCs. Sample subset: CD45RA-negative fraction. The CDR3 spells CASSTILFTTYGYTF. The CDR3 coding sequence is TGTGCCAGTAGTACGATTCTTTTCACCACCTATGGCTACACCTTC.